The 23 T cell receptor beta chains below all came from one sample that was sequenced in a study of identical twins. MiXCR, run by TCRdb on the 5' RACE reads, gives a single entry per CDR3 protein. Of about 900,000 distinct CDR3 sequences in the sample, 9% to 15% are singletons; the top ten hold about 1.5%. The same data also contributed to another study, on yellow fever vaccine responses in identical twins.

Sample: PBMCs. The receptors shown here come from a woman between 18 and 29 years old in good health.

The chain couples TRBV5-4 to TRBJ1-3; 7 bases align to TRBD1. Germline CDR1 reads SGHNT; CDR2 reads YYREEE (reference sequence). V shed 4 bases and J 2 bases; nucleotides not matched to a gene: 9. This CDR3 spans 16 amino acids. CDR3 loop: CASSPTSDRTGNTIYF. CDR3 sequence (DNA): TGTGCCAGCAGCCCCACGTCGGACAGGACTGGAAACACCATATATTTT.

This clonotype showed up just once. A read error may explain this, as a much larger clone is one base away. The chain links TRBV5-1 to TRBJ2-2; no clear D gene. The V end was cut by 3 bases, the J end by 1 base, with 7 bases between. Germline CDR1 SGHRS, CDR2 YFSETQ. CDR3 size: 14 residues. The CDR3 nucleotides read TGCGCCAGCAGCTCCCTACGGAACACCGGGGAGCTGTTTTTT. Protein sequence: CASSSLRNTGELFF.

CDR3 sequence (DNA): TGCGCCAGCGGCCAAGGGCCCAATGAGCAGTTCTTC. It yields the protein CASGQGPNEQFF. The chain employs TRBV5-1 and TRBJ2-1; D gene unclear. Trimming took 7 bases from V and 6 from J, leaving 11 bases between them. Germline assignment: CDR1 SGHRS and CDR2 YFSETQ. The CDR3 consists of 12 residues.

The CDR3 spells CASSLRAGGPYTQYF. The CDR3 DNA follows: TGTGCCAGCAGCTTAAGAGCGGGAGGGCCATATACGCAGTATTTT. The chain couples TRBV7-3 to TRBJ2-3; 10 bases are shared with TRBD2. The CDR3 has 15 residues. Germline loops: CDR1 SGHTA, CDR2 FQGTGA. Losses at the gene ends were 1 base for V and 7 bases for J; bases not matched to a gene: 5. Variable domain in full (rest from reference TRBV7-3 and TRBJ2-3): GAGVSQTPSNKVTEKGKYVELRCDPISGHTALYWYRQSLGQGPEFLIYFQGTGAADDSGLPNDRFFAVRPEGSVSTLKIQRTERGDSAVYLCASSLRAGGPYTQYFGPGTRLTVL.

This clonotype was recorded a few times. The V call is TRBV7-9, the J call TRBJ2-2, with 10 nucleotides matching TRBD2. The CDR3 sequence is 16 residues long. Per the germline V gene, CDR1 is SEHNR and CDR2 is FQNEAQ (reference sequence). V lost 11 bases and J lost 7; bases outside the gene matches: 16. The CDR3 sequence is CAPRTWPSGSGGELFF. The CDR3 region has the DNA TGTGCCCCCCGCACCTGGCCTAGCGGGAGTGGCGGGGAGCTGTTTTTT.

The chain recombines TRBV7-3 with TRBJ2-2, with a weak D call TRBD2 (6 bases). Trimming left V 4 bases short and J 6 bases short, with 18 bases between. Per the germline V gene, CDR1 is SGHTA and CDR2 is FQGTGA. CDR3 length equals 16 residues. This CDR3 reads CASSWAPGSGPGELFF. CDR3 sequence (DNA): TGTGCCAGCAGCTGGGCCCCCGGGAGCGGCCCCGGGGAGCTGTTTTTT.

This clonotype has ten or more counts. The chain is built from TRBV6-5 and TRBJ1-2, with a possible D match to TRBD1 (6 bases). CDR3 length: 19 amino acids. CDR1 is MNHEY and CDR2 is SVGAGI in the germline V gene. Trimming removed 0 bases at V and 0 bases at J, with 20 bases between. The CDR3 reads CASSYSVPATGATNYGYTF. The CDR3 DNA reads TGTGCCAGCAGTTACTCGGTTCCTGCGACAGGAGCAACTAACTATGGCTACACCTTC.

This clonotype occurred a few times. The chain links TRBV10-3 to TRBJ1-1, with no clear D. The CDR3 is made up of 12 amino acids. With 7 bases removed from V and 3 bases from J, the gap between germline ends came to 9 bases. The V gene's germline CDR1 is ENHRY and CDR2 SYGVKD. CDR3 protein: CAIKREDTEAFF. Written as DNA, the CDR3 is TGTGCCATCAAAAGGGAGGACACTGAAGCTTTCTTT.

This chain joins TRBV4-2 and TRBJ1-2, with 8 nucleotides matching TRBD1. This CDR3 region has 16 residues. The V and J ends lost 1 base and 4 bases, in that order; junction bases with no gene match: 8. The germline V gene encodes CDR1 LGHNA and CDR2 YNFKEQ. The CDR3 loop is CASSQVDRGSVYGYTF. DNA of the CDR3: TGTGCCAGCAGCCAAGTTGACAGGGGAAGTGTCTATGGCTACACCTTC.

This chain connects TRBV20-1 to TRBJ1-2; D remains unclear. The CDR3 length is 12 residues. Germline CDR1 DFQATT, CDR2 SNEGSKA (reference sequence). V lost 3 bases and J lost 2, with 7 bases in between. The DNA of the CDR3 is TGCAGTGCTAGGACGGTGAACTATGGCTACACCTTC. It encodes CSARTVNYGYTF.

This clonotype appeared many times. The CDR3 reads CASSLAGTAFGNTIYF. The CDR3 region has the DNA TGCGCCAGCAGCTTGGCCGGGACAGCCTTCGGAAACACCATATATTTT. This chain connects TRBV5-1 to TRBJ1-3; 7 bases fit TRBD1. The V gene end was trimmed by 0 bases and the J gene end by 4 bases; junction bases not matched to a gene: 7. CDR3 length: 16 residues. Germline CDR1 and CDR2: SGHRS and YFSETQ.

This chain connects TRBV12-3 or TRBV12-4 to TRBJ2-7; D remains ambiguous. V was clipped by 6 bases and J by 5 bases, with 11 bases between them. This CDR3 is built from 12 residues. The CDR3 loop reads CASSLFPDEQYF. DNA of the CDR3: TGTGCCAGCAGCCTTTTTCCTGACGAGCAGTACTTC.

This chain links TRBV9 with TRBJ2-7; 11 bases fit TRBD2. V trimming: 3 bases; J trimming: 3 bases; junction bases outside the gene matches: 5. Germline CDR1 is SGDLS and CDR2 is YYNGEE. This CDR3 is built from 15 residues. In DNA, the CDR3 is TGTGCCAGCAGCGCCGCCGGGACTAGCGGCTACGAGCAGTACTTC. It is translated as CASSAAGTSGYEQYF.

The gene calls are TRBV6-4 and TRBJ2-7; 8 bases match TRBD2. Germline lookup yields CDR1 MRHNA and CDR2 SNTAGT. The CDR3 totals 14 residues. The junction had 6 bases not matched to a gene; V was cut back by 6 bases and J by 2 bases. CDR3 in amino acids: CASSPQAGAYEQYF. CDR3 nucleotides: TGTGCCAGCAGCCCACAAGCGGGAGCCTACGAGCAGTACTTC.

This clonotype was detected a few times. This rearrangement joins TRBV24-1 to TRBJ2-5; D might be TRBD1 (5 bases). The CDR3 spans 14 residues. The germline gives CDR1 KGHDR, CDR2 SFDVKD. Trimming removed 2 bases from V and 3 bases from J, with 9 bases in between. The CDR3 nucleotides are TGTGCCACCAGTGATTCGGACAAGGAAGAGACCCAGTACTTC. Protein product: CATSDSDKEETQYF.

The table lists this clonotype with many counts. Its ends do not fully match the called genes, so a read error is possible. The V gene is TRBV12-3 or TRBV12-4, the J gene TRBJ1-1; D is ambiguous. The CDR3 length is 14 residues. As DNA, the CDR3 is TGCGCCAGCAGCCCCTGGACGGAGAACACTGAAGCTTTCTTT. Protein sequence: CASSPWTENTEAFF.

This clonotype was observed a handful of times. The chain has TRBV4-2 and TRBJ2-2, with TRBD2 identical over 8 bases. The CDR3 runs to 16 residues. Germline assignment: CDR1 LGHNA and CDR2 YNFKEQ. Losses at the gene ends were 0 bases for V and 5 bases for J; bases not matched to a gene: 5. The chain's CDR3 is CASSQEIAGHTGELFF. The CDR3 coding sequence is TGTGCCAGCAGCCAAGAAATAGCGGGACATACCGGGGAGCTGTTTTTT.

The chain joins TRBV10-3 to TRBJ2-2; 9 nucleotides match TRBD1. With 10 bases clipped from V and 4 bases from J, the junction kept 7 bases outside the gene matches. CDR1 is ENHRY, CDR2 SYGVKD, per germline. This CDR3 contains 14 residues. The CDR3 DNA is TGTGCCACCGATACAGGGGGCACCACCGGGGAGCTGTTTTTT. It translates to CATDTGGTTGELFF.

In this sample, this clonotype turned up many times. The rearrangement links TRBV11-2 to TRBJ1-2; perhaps TRBD1 as D (5 bases). This CDR3 spans 14 amino acids. The V and J ends lost 7 bases and 2 bases respectively, with 14 bases between them. Germline assignment: CDR1 SGHAT and CDR2 FQNNGV. The CDR3 DNA reads TGTGCCAGCACCGCCCTGACAGAGAACTATGGCTACACCTTC. Protein sequence: CASTALTENYGYTF.

This clonotype occurred a few times. CDR3 coding DNA: TGTGCCACCAGTGACGGACCCCTAGCGGGGGGTCGGGATGAGCAGTTCTTC. It is translated as CATSDGPLAGGRDEQFF. This chain uses TRBV24-1 with TRBJ2-1, with TRBD2 identical over 11 bases. The J segment lost 8 bases and the V segment lost 4 bases, leaving 12 bases of the junction unmatched. Germline V gene sequence: CDR1 KGHDR, CDR2 SFDVKD. The CDR3 sequence is 17 residues long.

This clonotype was seen a few times. The rearrangement links TRBV10-3 to TRBJ1-1; 7 bases match TRBD1. In germline, CDR1 is ENHRY, CDR2 SYGVKD. J gave up 5 bases and V 2 bases, and 2 bases lay outside the gene matches. The CDR3 length is 13 residues. The CDR3 reads CAISEQGGTEAFF. The CDR3, as DNA: TGTGCCATCAGTGAGCAGGGGGGGACTGAAGCTTTCTTT.

This clonotype was counted between two and nine times. This chain connects TRBV29-1 to TRBJ2-7, with 8 bases lining up with TRBD2. Germline V lookup: CDR1 SQVTM, CDR2 ANQGSEA. CDR3 size: 13 residues. The trim removed 5 bases at V and 1 base at J, leaving 4 bases unmatched. CDR3 amino acids: CSVRLASSYEQYF. The CDR3 DNA follows: TGCAGCGTTAGACTAGCGAGTTCCTACGAGCAGTACTTC.

This clonotype occurred once. The gene calls are TRBV6-5 and TRBJ2-1; 8 bases are a match to TRBD2. The trim removed 1 base at V and 8 bases at J, leaving 10 bases unmatched. Germline CDR1 and CDR2: MNHEY and SVGAGI. This CDR3 contains 16 residues. CDR3 sequence reads: CASSYYGLAATDEQFF. DNA of the CDR3: TGTGCCAGCAGTTACTATGGACTAGCCGCCACGGATGAGCAGTTCTTC.